This T cell receptor beta chain was identified during a study of CD8+CD57+ T cells in acquired aplastic anemia. V was shortened by 1 base and J by 6 bases, with 4 bases between the two germline ends. The germline V gene has CDR1 SEHNR and CDR2 FQNEAQ (reference sequence). This CDR3 is 13 amino acids long. Using genomic DNA as the template, TCR beta VDJ and CDR3 profiling was carried out. TCRdb used MiXCR to reprocess the reads, holding one entry per CDR3 protein. The table has approximately 200,000 distinct CDR3 sequences, less than 65% seen once. The sequence was collected from a human donor in good health, serving as a control. The chain recombines TRBV7-9 with TRBJ1-6; D unclear. Input material: sorted CD4+, CD8+, or CD8+CD57+ T cells (not recorded which) from PBMCs. The CDR3 region is CASSLVGNSPLHF. Written as DNA, the CDR3 is TGTGCCAGCAGCTTAGTGGGTAATTCACCCCTCCACTTT.